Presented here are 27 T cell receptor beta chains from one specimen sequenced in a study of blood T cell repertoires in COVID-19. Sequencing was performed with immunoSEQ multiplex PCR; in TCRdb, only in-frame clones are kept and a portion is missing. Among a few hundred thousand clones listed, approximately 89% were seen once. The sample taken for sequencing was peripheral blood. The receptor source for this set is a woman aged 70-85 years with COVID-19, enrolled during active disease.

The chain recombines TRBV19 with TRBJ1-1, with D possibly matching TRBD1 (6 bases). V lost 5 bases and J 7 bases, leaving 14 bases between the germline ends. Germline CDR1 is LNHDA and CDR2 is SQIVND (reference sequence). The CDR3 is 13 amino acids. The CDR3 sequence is CASSRTVSFEAFF. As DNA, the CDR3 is TGTGCCAGTAGTCGGACAGTGTCTTTTGAAGCTTTCTTT. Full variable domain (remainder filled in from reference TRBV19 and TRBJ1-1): DGGITQSPKYLFRKEGQNVTLSCEQNLNHDAMYWYRQDPGQGLRLIYYSQIVNDFQKGDIAEGYSVSREKKESFPLTVTSAQKNPTAFYLCASSRTVSFEAFFGQGTRLTVV.

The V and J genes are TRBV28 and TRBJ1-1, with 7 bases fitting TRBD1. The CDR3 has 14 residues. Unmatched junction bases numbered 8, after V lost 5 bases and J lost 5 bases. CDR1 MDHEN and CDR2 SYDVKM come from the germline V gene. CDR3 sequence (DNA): TGTGCCAGCAGTCCCCTACAGGGGCGGACTGAAGCTTTCTTT. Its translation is CASSPLQGRTEAFF.

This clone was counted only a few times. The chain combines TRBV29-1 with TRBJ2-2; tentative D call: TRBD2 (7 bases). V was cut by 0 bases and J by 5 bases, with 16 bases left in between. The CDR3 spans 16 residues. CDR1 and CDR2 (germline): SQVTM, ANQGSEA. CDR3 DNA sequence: TGCAGCGTTGAAGATCGGCGGGGGCGGCGGACCGGGGAGCTGTTTTTT. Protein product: CSVEDRRGRRTGELFF.

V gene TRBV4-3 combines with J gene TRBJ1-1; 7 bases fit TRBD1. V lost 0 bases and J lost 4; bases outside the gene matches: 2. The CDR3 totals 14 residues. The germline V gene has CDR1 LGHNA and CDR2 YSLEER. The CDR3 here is CASSQDNRGTEAFF. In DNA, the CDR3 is TGCGCCAGCAGCCAAGATAACAGGGGCACTGAAGCTTTCTTT.

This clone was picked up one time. The CDR3 bases are TGTGCCAGCAGTTCCCAACGGACAGGGCCCTACGAGCAGTACTTC. This sequence encodes CASSSQRTGPYEQYF. This chain joins TRBV27 and TRBJ2-7; 8 bases line up with TRBD1. V lost 4 bases to trimming and J lost 2 bases; unmatched junction nucleotides: 7. This CDR3 has 15 residues. Germline CDR1 MNHEY, CDR2 SMNVEV (reference sequence).

CDR3: CASTQGRGRRELFF. The CDR3 nucleotides read TGTGCCAGCACCCAGGGCAGGGGGCGACGGGAGCTGTTTTTT. V gene TRBV6-5 combines with J gene TRBJ2-2; 8 nucleotides agree with TRBD1. The V and J ends lost 7 bases and 9 bases, in that order; junction bases with no gene match: 10. In germline, CDR1 is MNHEY, CDR2 SVGAGI. The CDR3 sequence is 14 residues long.

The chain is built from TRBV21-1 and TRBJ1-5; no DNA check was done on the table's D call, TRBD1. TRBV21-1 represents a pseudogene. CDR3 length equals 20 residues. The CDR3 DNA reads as TGTGCCAGCAGCAAAGACCTCCGGGGCAGGGGGCGACCAGCGGGACAGCCCCAGCATTTT. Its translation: CASSKDLRGRGRPAGQPQHF.

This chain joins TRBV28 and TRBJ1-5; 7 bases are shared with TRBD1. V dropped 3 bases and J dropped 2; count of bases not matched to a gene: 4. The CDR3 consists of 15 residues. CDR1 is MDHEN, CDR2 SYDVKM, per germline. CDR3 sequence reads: CASSFGGTGNQPQHF. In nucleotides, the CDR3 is TGTGCCAGCAGTTTCGGTGGGACAGGCAATCAGCCCCAGCATTTT.

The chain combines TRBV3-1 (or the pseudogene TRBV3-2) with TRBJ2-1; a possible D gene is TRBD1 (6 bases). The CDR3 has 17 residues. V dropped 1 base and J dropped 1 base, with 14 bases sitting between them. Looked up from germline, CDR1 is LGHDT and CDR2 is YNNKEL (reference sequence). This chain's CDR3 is CASSQGTGTPSYNEQFF. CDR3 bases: TGTGCCAGCAGCCAAGGAACCGGGACACCATCCTACAATGAGCAGTTCTTC.

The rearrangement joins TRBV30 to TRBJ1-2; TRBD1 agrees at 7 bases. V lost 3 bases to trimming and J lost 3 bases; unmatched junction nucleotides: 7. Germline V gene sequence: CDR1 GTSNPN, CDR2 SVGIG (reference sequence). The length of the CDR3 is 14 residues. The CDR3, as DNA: TGTGCCTGGAGACTAACAGGGGTTTACTATGGCTACACCTTC. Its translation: CAWRLTGVYYGYTF.

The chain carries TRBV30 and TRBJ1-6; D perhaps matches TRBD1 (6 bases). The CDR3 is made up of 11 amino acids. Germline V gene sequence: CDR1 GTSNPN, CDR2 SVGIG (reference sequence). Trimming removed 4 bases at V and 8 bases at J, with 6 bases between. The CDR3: CAWNRDSPLHF. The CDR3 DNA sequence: TGTGCCTGGAACAGGGATTCACCCCTCCACTTT.

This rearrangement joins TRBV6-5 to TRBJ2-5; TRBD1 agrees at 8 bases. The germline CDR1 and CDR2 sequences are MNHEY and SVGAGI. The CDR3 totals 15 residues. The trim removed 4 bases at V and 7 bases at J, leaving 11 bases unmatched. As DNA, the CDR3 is TGTGCCAGCAGTTTCGGACAGGGACAGATTGGGACCCAGTACTTC. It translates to CASSFGQGQIGTQYF.

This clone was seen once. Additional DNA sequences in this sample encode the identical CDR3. Written as DNA, the CDR3 is TGTGCCAGCAGTTTACGGGGGGAAGCTTTCTTT. This gives the protein CASSLRGEAFF. The genes are TRBV12-3 or TRBV12-4 and TRBJ1-1; tentatively, D is TRBD1 (5 bases). The CDR3 extends over 11 amino acids. The V end lost 2 bases, the J end lost 8 bases, and 6 bases lay between the germline ends.

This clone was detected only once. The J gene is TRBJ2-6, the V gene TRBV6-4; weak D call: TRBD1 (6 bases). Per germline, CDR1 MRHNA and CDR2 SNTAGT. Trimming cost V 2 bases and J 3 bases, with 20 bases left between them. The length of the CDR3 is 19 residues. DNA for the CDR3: TGTGCCAGCAGTGACATTTATCAGGGGCCTTTGAGTGGGGCCAACGTCCTGACTTTC. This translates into CASSDIYQGPLSGANVLTF.

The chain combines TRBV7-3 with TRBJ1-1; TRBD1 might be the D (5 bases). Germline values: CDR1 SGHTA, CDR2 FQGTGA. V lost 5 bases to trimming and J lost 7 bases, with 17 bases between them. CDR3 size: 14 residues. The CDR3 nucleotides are TGTGCCAGCAGCCCGGCGGGGGTGGGGAGTGAAGCTTTCTTT. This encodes CASSPAGVGSEAFF. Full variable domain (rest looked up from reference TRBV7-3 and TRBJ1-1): GAGVSQTPSNKVTEKGKYVELRCDPISGHTALYWYRQSLGQGPEFLIYFQGTGAADDSGLPNDRFFAVRPEGSVSTLKIQRTERGDSAVYLCASSPAGVGSEAFFGQGTRLTVV.

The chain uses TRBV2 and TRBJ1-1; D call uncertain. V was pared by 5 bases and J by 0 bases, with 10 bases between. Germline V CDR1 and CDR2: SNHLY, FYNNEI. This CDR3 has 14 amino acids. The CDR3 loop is CASSRRSMNTEAFF. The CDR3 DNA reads TGTGCCAGCAGTAGACGGAGCATGAACACTGAAGCTTTCTTT.

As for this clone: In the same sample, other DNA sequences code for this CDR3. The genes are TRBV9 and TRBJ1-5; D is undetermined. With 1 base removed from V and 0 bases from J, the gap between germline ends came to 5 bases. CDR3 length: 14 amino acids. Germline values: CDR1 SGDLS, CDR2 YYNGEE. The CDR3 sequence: CASSVRDSNQPQHF. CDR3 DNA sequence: TGTGCCAGCAGCGTACGGGATAGCAATCAGCCCCAGCATTTT. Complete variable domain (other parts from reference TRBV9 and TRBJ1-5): DSGVTQTPKHLITATGQRVTLRCSPRSGDLSVYWYQQSLDQGLQFLIQYYNGEERAKGNILERFSAQQFPDLHSELNLSSLELGDSALYFCASSVRDSNQPQHFGDGTRLSIL.

The CDR3 here is CASSVGQGSNEKLFF. The DNA of the CDR3 is TGTGCCAGCAGCGTAGGACAGGGGTCTAATGAAAAACTGTTTTTT. The chain employs TRBV9 and TRBJ1-4; TRBD1 aligns across 8 bases. V lost 0 bases and J lost 3; bases outside the gene matches: 1. The germline gives CDR1 SGDLS, CDR2 YYNGEE. This CDR3 is 15 amino acids long.

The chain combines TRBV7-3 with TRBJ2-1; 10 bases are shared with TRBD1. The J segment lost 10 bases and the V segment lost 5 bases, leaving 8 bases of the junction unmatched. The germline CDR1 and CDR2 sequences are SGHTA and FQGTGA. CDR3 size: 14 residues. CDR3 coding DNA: TGTGCCAGCAGCCCCCGACAGGGGGCTTGGGAGCAGTTCTTC. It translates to CASSPRQGAWEQFF.

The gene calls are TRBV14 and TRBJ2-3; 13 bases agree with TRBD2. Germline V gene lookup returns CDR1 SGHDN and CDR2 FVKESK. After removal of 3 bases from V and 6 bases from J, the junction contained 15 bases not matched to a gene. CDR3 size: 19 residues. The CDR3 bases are TGTGCCAGCAGCCACGGACTAGCGGGAGAGATTCGTCATTCGGATACGCAGTATTTT. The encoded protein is CASSHGLAGEIRHSDTQYF.

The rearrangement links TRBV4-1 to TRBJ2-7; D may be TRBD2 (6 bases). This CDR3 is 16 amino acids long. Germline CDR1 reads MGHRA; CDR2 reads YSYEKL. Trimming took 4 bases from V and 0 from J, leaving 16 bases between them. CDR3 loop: CASSRSRDSSSYEQYF. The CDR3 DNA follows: TGCGCCAGCAGCCGCTCCCGGGACTCGAGCTCCTACGAGCAGTACTTC.

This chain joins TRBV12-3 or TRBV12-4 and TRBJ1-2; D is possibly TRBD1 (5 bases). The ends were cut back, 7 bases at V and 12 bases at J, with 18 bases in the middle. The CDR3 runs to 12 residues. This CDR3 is CASTYPGHRHTF. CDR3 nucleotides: TGTGCCAGCACGTATCCAGGACACCGACACACCTTC.

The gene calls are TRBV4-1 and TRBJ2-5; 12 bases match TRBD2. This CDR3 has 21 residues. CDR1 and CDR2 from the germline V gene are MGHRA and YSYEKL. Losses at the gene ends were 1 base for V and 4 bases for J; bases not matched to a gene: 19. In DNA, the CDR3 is TGCGCCAGCAGCCAAGTACTTCCGACTAGCGGGAGTAGGATAATAGGAGAGACCCAGTACTTC. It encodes CASSQVLPTSGSRIIGETQYF.

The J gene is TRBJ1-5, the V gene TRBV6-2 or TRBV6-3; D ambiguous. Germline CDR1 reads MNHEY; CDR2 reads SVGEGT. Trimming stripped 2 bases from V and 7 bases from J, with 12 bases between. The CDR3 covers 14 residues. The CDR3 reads CASSYNGVGQPQHF. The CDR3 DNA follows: TGTGCCAGCAGTTACAACGGGGTGGGGCAGCCCCAGCATTTT.

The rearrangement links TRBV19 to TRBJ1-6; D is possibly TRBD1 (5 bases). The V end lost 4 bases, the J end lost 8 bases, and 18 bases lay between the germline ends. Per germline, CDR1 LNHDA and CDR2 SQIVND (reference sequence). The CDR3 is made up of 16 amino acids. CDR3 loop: CASSRRRGSGDSPLHF. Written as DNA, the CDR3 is TGTGCCAGTAGTAGGCGTCGGGGCAGCGGGGATTCACCCCTCCACTTT.

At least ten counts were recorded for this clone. For the CDR3, the DNA is TGTGCCAGCAGTTCCAGCGGGAGGCTTACTAGCACAGATACGCAGTATTTT. Its protein product is CASSSSGRLTSTDTQYF. The chain carries TRBV6-2 or TRBV6-3 and TRBJ2-3; 9 bases map to TRBD2. Germline V gives CDR1 MNHEY, CDR2 SVGEGT. The CDR3 runs to 17 residues. V was pared by 4 bases and J by 0 bases, with 8 bases of the junction left unmatched.

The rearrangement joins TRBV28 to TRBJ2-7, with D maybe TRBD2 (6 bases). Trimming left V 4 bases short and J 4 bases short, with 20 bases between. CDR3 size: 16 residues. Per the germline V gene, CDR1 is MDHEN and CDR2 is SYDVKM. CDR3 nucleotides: TGTGCCAGCAGTTCATTACTAGCCAGAGAGTTATACGAGCAGTACTTC. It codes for CASSSLLARELYEQYF.